The 31 T cell receptor beta chains given below trace back to one sample, sequenced in a study of cytomegalovirus exposure and HLA in healthy donors. In the PCR, 60 Vbeta and 13 Jbeta primers were used. Data came from immunoSEQ multiplex PCR; TCRdb stores just in-frame clones and leaves some out. This repertoire shows approximately 220,000 clones, roughly 88% found once; its top ten account for 0.71%. Sequenced input: PBMCs. Every receptor here comes from a boy between 2 and 15 years old in good health and CMV-seronegative.

This rearrangement joins TRBV5-1 to TRBJ2-7; a possible D gene is TRBD2 (6 bases). This CDR3 region has 14 residues. Germline V gives CDR1 SGHRS, CDR2 YFSETQ. V was pared by 2 bases and J by 1 base, with 10 bases between. The CDR3 here is CASSFGGTSYEQYF. The CDR3, as DNA: TGCGCCAGCAGCTTTGGAGGGACTTCCTACGAGCAGTACTTC.

V and J are TRBV11-3 and TRBJ2-3; D may be TRBD2 (6 bases). Per the germline V gene, CDR1 is SGHNT and CDR2 is YENEEA. Trimming pared 0 bases from V and 0 bases from J, leaving 7 bases between. This CDR3 is 15 amino acids long. For the CDR3, the DNA is TGTGCCAGCAGCTTAGAGGGGAGGAGCACAGATACGCAGTATTTT. Translation gives CASSLEGRSTDTQYF.

V usage is TRBV7-8 and J usage is TRBJ2-3; TRBD2 matches at 7 bases. Germline V lookup: CDR1 SGHVS, CDR2 FQNEAQ. V was pared by 6 bases and J by 0 bases, with 12 bases of the junction left unmatched. The CDR3 totals 17 residues. Here the CDR3 reads CASSFDIAGDSTDTQYF. CDR3 nucleotides: TGTGCCAGCAGTTTCGATATTGCGGGGGATAGCACAGATACGCAGTATTTT.

This clone turned up a few times. J is TRBJ1-5 and V is TRBV30; tentative D call: TRBD1 (5 bases). The CDR3 is 11 amino acids. Germline V gene lookup returns CDR1 GTSNPN and CDR2 SVGIG (reference sequence). The V end lost 0 bases, the J end lost 12 bases, and 9 bases lay between the germline ends. CDR3 nucleotides: TGTGCCTGGAGTGTGGGAGGGGACCAGCATTTT. Protein sequence: CAWSVGGDQHF.

The genes are TRBV15 and TRBJ2-2; 8 nucleotides match TRBD2. The CDR3 runs 17 residues. Trimming cost V 0 bases and J 7 bases; bases outside gene matches: 10. The germline gives CDR1 LNHNV, CDR2 YYDKDF (reference sequence). The CDR3 DNA sequence: TGTGCCACCAGCAGAGACTCCACCGGGAGGGCTGGCGGGGAGCTGTTTTTT. Translated: CATSRDSTGRAGGELFF.

The rearrangement links TRBV5-1 to TRBJ2-5, with 12 positions matching TRBD2. This CDR3 is 21 amino acids long. Germline V gene sequence: CDR1 SGHRS, CDR2 YFSETQ. Unmatched junction bases numbered 20, after V lost 0 bases and J lost 5 bases. The CDR3 nucleotides read TGCGCCAGCAGCTTGGCCCTAGCGGGGGGGCCTTCCGCACTAGCTACGGAGACCCAGTACTTC. Protein sequence: CASSLALAGGPSALATETQYF.

Only a few counts were recorded for this clone. The gene calls are TRBV27 and TRBJ2-7; TRBD1 matches at 11 bases. Germline trimming cut 6 bases from V and 6 bases from J; bases unmatched to any gene: 10. Germline CDR1 is MNHEY and CDR2 is SMNVEV (reference sequence). The CDR3 has 15 residues. This chain's CDR3 is CASSLPGQGDSEQYF. The CDR3 DNA sequence: TGTGCCAGCAGCCTTCCGGGACAGGGGGATTCCGAGCAGTACTTC.

The rearrangement links TRBV4-2 to TRBJ1-5; D remains ambiguous. V dropped 0 bases and J dropped 3 bases, with 9 bases sitting between them. CDR3 length: 15 residues. Germline V lookup: CDR1 LGHNA, CDR2 YNFKEQ. The CDR3 loop reads CASSQESRDNQPQHF. Here the CDR3 DNA reads TGTGCCAGCAGCCAAGAAAGTCGCGACAATCAGCCCCAGCATTTT.

V usage is TRBV5-1 and J usage is TRBJ2-2, with TRBD1 matching 9 bases. J was trimmed by 3 bases and V by 4 bases; bases with no gene match: 4. Germline V gene lookup returns CDR1 SGHRS and CDR2 YFSETQ. CDR3 length equals 15 residues. The CDR3 nucleotides are TGCGCCAGCAGCCAGGGACAGGGCGACACCGGGGAGCTGTTTTTT. It translates to CASSQGQGDTGELFF.

The DNA of the CDR3 is TGTGCCAGCAGTTTTAGGACAGGAGCGGGAGGGACAGATACGCAGTATTTT. This translates into CASSFRTGAGGTDTQYF. This chain links TRBV27 with TRBJ2-3; 10 bases are a match to TRBD2. Germline trimming cut 3 bases from V and 3 bases from J; bases unmatched to any gene: 9. The CDR3 spans 17 residues. The V gene's germline CDR1 is MNHEY and CDR2 SMNVEV (reference sequence).

V gene TRBV13 combines with J gene TRBJ2-1, with TRBD2 identical over 13 bases. This CDR3 has 17 residues. With V trimmed by 5 bases and J by 8 bases, 12 bases remained unmatched. CDR1 is PRHDT and CDR2 is FYEKMQ in the germline V gene (reference sequence). For the CDR3, the DNA is TGTGCCAGCAGCCCACGGACTAGCGGGGGAATGCCGGATGAGCAGTTCTTC. Translated: CASSPRTSGGMPDEQFF.

The chain uses TRBV5-4 and TRBJ2-7, with TRBD2 identical over 8 bases. Trimming took 4 bases from V and 1 from J; bases not matched to a gene: 10. Germline loops: CDR1 SGHNT, CDR2 YYREEE (reference sequence). This CDR3 is 16 amino acids long. In DNA form, the CDR3 reads TGTGCCAGCAGCACACATCCGCGGGGGGAATCCTACGAGCAGTACTTC. Translating it yields CASSTHPRGESYEQYF.

This chain uses TRBV10-3 with TRBJ2-3; maybe TRBD2 (5 bases). V lost 4 bases, J lost 8 bases, and 10 bases lay in between. Germline V gene sequence: CDR1 ENHRY, CDR2 SYGVKD. The CDR3 totals 12 residues. The CDR3 region has the DNA TGTGCCATCAGTGGCCTTGGAGGTACGCAGTATTTT. It specifies CAISGLGGTQYF.

This sequence joins TRBV7-2 and TRBJ2-2, with 7 bases fitting TRBD1. V shed 2 bases, J shed 3 bases, and the junction held 6 bases outside the gene matches. There are 16 residues in the CDR3. The germline V gene has CDR1 SGHTA and CDR2 FQGNSA. The CDR3 DNA sequence: TGTGCCAGCAGCTTAAGACAGGGCCGGCACACCGGGGAGCTGTTTTTT. Amino acids: CASSLRQGRHTGELFF.

J is TRBJ2-1 and V is TRBV7-9, with 7 bases that match TRBD2. The length of the CDR3 is 16 residues. CDR1 and CDR2 from the germline V gene are SEHNR and FQNEAQ (reference sequence). After removal of 2 bases from V and 0 bases from J, the junction contained 4 bases not matched to a gene. The CDR3 is CASSLSSGGSYNEQFF. CDR3 sequence (DNA): TGTGCCAGCAGCTTATCTTCGGGAGGCTCCTACAATGAGCAGTTCTTC.

V usage is TRBV7-6 and J usage is TRBJ1-1; 10 bases fit TRBD1. The CDR3 extends over 15 amino acids. Germline CDR1 is SGHVS and CDR2 is FNYEAQ. Trimming at V came to 4 bases and at J to 2 bases, leaving 4 bases not matched to a gene. CDR3 sequence: CASSSDRGSNTEAFF. Written as DNA, the CDR3 is TGTGCCAGCAGCTCGGACAGGGGGTCAAACACTGAAGCTTTCTTT.

The chain is built from TRBV4-1 and TRBJ1-2; 7 bases map to TRBD1. The CDR3 loop spans 14 amino acids. The V gene end was trimmed by 1 base and the J gene end by 7 bases; junction bases not matched to a gene: 6. Germline V gene sequence: CDR1 MGHRA, CDR2 YSYEKL. DNA for the CDR3: TGCGCCAGCAGCCAAGTTTCAGGGGGTAGTGGCTACACCTTC. It specifies CASSQVSGGSGYTF.

This sequence joins TRBV5-1 and TRBJ2-3; 11 bases agree with TRBD2. The CDR3 has 17 amino acids. CDR1 and CDR2 from the germline V gene are SGHRS and YFSETQ. Germline trimming cut 4 bases from V and 0 bases from J; bases unmatched to any gene: 7. In DNA, the CDR3 is TGCGCCAGCAGCCCGAAGTCTAGCGGGGGGAGCACAGATACGCAGTATTTT. Its protein is CASSPKSSGGSTDTQYF.

This chain links TRBV5-6 with TRBJ2-1, with TRBD2 as a possible D gene (5 bases). V dropped 0 bases and J dropped 4 bases, with 14 bases sitting between them. Germline CDR1 and CDR2: SGHDT and YYEEEE. The CDR3 loop spans 16 amino acids. The CDR3 is CASSLGGPRRYNEQFF. Here the CDR3 DNA reads TGTGCCAGCAGCTTGGGCGGGCCACGGCGGTACAATGAGCAGTTCTTC.

The chain joins TRBV27 to TRBJ2-1; 7 bases agree with TRBD2. The CDR3 totals 14 residues. Trimming removed 6 bases from V and 3 bases from J; junction bases left unmatched: 5. Germline CDR1 MNHEY, CDR2 SMNVEV (reference sequence). CDR3 nucleotides: TGTGCCAGCAGGGGTAGCGGGCTCTACAATGAGCAGTTCTTC. Encoded protein: CASRGSGLYNEQFF.

The rearrangement joins TRBV9 to TRBJ1-4, with 8 bases aligning to TRBD1. The length of the CDR3 is 16 residues. Germline lookup yields CDR1 SGDLS and CDR2 YYNGEE. With V trimmed by 2 bases and J by 1 base, 4 bases remained unmatched. The CDR3, as DNA: TGTGCCAGCAGCGTTACAGGGGGACAAACTAATGAAAAACTGTTTTTT. Its protein is CASSVTGGQTNEKLFF. Filled out from reference TRBV9 and TRBJ1-4, the complete variable domain reads DSGVTQTPKHLITATGQRVTLRCSPRSGDLSVYWYQQSLDQGLQFLIQYYNGEERAKGNILERFSAQQFPDLHSELNLSSLELGDSALYFCASSVTGGQTNEKLFFGSGTQLSVL.

The chain recombines TRBV7-6 with TRBJ1-3; D gene unclear. Germline V gene data show CDR1 as SGHVS and CDR2 as FNYEAQ. The CDR3 has 15 amino acids. The ends were cut back, 1 base at V and 5 bases at J, with 12 bases in the middle. The CDR3 sequence is CASSLESGRRNTIYF. CDR3 in DNA: TGTGCCAGCAGCTTAGAATCGGGGAGGAGAAACACCATATATTTT. The full variable domain, in which reference TRBV7-6 and TRBJ1-3 provide the parts outside the CDR3, is GAGVSQSPRYKVTKRGQDVALRCDPISGHVSLYWYRQALGQGPEFLTYFNYEAQQDKSGLPNDRFSAERPEGSISTLTIQRTEQRDSAMYRCASSLESGRRNTIYFGEGSWLTVV.

This chain links TRBV7-2 with TRBJ1-4; D is possibly TRBD1 (6 bases). There are 16 residues in the CDR3. The V gene lost 4 bases and the J gene lost 6 bases, with 18 bases spanning the gap. Germline V lookup: CDR1 SGHTA, CDR2 FQGNSA. In DNA, the CDR3 is TGTGCCAGCAGCTCCAGGCGGCAGGGGTTTGATGAAAAACTGTTTTTT. Its protein is CASSSRRQGFDEKLFF.

The CDR3 loop reads CAWSVFRGETQYF. In nucleotides, the CDR3 is TGTGCCTGGAGTGTTTTTAGGGGTGAGACCCAGTACTTC. The chain joins TRBV30 to TRBJ2-5, with D possibly matching TRBD1 (5 bases). The V gene lost 0 bases and the J gene lost 5 bases, with 10 bases spanning the gap. CDR1 and CDR2 (germline): GTSNPN, SVGIG (reference sequence). This CDR3 is 13 amino acids long.

J is TRBJ2-1 and V is TRBV5-1, with 11 bases aligning to TRBD2. The length of the CDR3 is 16 residues. The germline V gene has CDR1 SGHRS and CDR2 YFSETQ. Trimming took 3 bases from V and 6 from J; bases not matched to a gene: 8. CDR3 residues: CASSSVAGGWGNEQFF. The CDR3 nucleotides read TGCGCCAGCAGCTCGGTAGCGGGAGGGTGGGGCAATGAGCAGTTCTTC.

CDR3 protein: CASSLARASGRFFYNEQFF. In DNA form, the CDR3 reads TGTGCCAGCAGCTTAGCGCGGGCTAGCGGGAGATTCTTCTACAATGAGCAGTTCTTC. The rearrangement joins TRBV7-9 to TRBJ2-1; 10 bases line up with TRBD2. CDR3 length equals 19 residues. Germline assignment: CDR1 SEHNR and CDR2 FQNEAQ (reference sequence). Trimming cost V 0 bases and J 3 bases; bases outside gene matches: 11.

This chain joins TRBV6-1 and TRBJ1-1; TRBD1 matches at 7 bases. The CDR3 has 14 residues. Per the germline V gene, CDR1 is MNHNS and CDR2 is SASEGT. V shed 3 bases and J 4 bases; nucleotides not matched to a gene: 5. CDR3 nucleotides: TGTGCCAGCAGTGAGAGACAGGGATCCACTGAAGCTTTCTTT. Protein sequence: CASSERQGSTEAFF.

This clone was counted only a few times. DNA for the CDR3: TGCGCCAGCAGCTTGTCCAGGGGCAAGGATGAAAAACTGTTTTTT. This codes for CASSLSRGKDEKLFF. V and J are TRBV5-1 and TRBJ1-4, with TRBD1 as a possible D gene (6 bases). This CDR3 has 15 residues. Germline loops: CDR1 SGHRS, CDR2 YFSETQ. The V and J ends lost 1 base and 6 bases respectively, with 13 bases between them.

The genes are TRBV5-1 and TRBJ2-7, with a tentative D call TRBD1 (6 bases). Germline lookup yields CDR1 SGHRS and CDR2 YFSETQ. This CDR3 contains 14 residues. The V end was cut by 4 bases, the J end by 0 bases, with 11 bases between. The chain's CDR3 is CASSAGTNSYEQYF. The CDR3 coding sequence is TGCGCCAGCAGCGCCGGGACAAACTCCTACGAGCAGTACTTC.

This clone came up once. This sequence joins TRBV27 and TRBJ2-3; D is undetermined. V was trimmed by 6 bases and J by 8 bases, leaving 15 bases between them. The CDR3 is 13 amino acids. The germline CDR1 and CDR2 sequences are MNHEY and SMNVEV (reference sequence). The CDR3 DNA reads TGTGCCAGCAGACCCCTGATCGCCGGTACGCAGTATTTT. It translates to CASRPLIAGTQYF.

The chain links TRBV6-5 to TRBJ1-2, with 9 bases fitting TRBD1. The J segment lost 7 bases and the V segment lost 6 bases, leaving 9 bases of the junction unmatched. Germline V gene data show CDR1 as MNHEY and CDR2 as SVGAGI. The CDR3 is made up of 14 amino acids. CDR3 residues: CASSLGGQGRGYTF. In DNA, the CDR3 is TGTGCCAGCAGCCTTGGGGGACAGGGACGTGGCTACACCTTC.